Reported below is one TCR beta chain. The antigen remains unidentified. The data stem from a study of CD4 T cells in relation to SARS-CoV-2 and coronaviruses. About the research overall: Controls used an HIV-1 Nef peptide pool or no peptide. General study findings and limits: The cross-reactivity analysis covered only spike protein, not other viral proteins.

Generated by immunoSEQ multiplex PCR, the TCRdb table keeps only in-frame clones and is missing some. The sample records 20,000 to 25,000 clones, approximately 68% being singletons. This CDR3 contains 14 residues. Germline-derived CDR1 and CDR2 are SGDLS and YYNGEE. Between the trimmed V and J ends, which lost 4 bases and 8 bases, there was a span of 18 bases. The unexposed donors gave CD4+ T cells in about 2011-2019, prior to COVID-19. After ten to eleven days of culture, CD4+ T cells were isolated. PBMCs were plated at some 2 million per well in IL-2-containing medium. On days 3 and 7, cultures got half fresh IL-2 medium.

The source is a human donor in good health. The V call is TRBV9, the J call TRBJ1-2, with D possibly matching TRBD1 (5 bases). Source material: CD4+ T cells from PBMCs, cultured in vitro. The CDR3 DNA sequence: TGTGCCAGCAGCCCCCCGTTGGGGGTCGGAGGCTACACCTTC. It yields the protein CASSPPLGVGGYTF.